The 22 T cell receptor beta chains below were found in one sample sequenced in a study of cytomegalovirus exposure and HLA in healthy donors. The PCR made use of 60 Vbeta and 13 Jbeta primers. TCRdb's table, derived via immunoSEQ multiplex PCR, lists solely in-frame clones and lacks some. The sample shows around 150,000 clones, 82% of them seen only once. Sequenced sample: PBMCs. Every receptor here comes from a man aged 45-60 years in good health and CMV-seropositive.

V usage is TRBV6-1 and J usage is TRBJ1-1, with TRBD1 matching over 7 bases. This CDR3 comprises 15 residues. J lost 12 bases, V lost 5 bases, and 18 bases had no gene match. CDR1 and CDR2 from the germline V gene are MNHNS and SASEGT. CDR3 region: CASSPSGGGPWLPFF. The DNA for the CDR3 is TGTGCCAGCAGTCCCTCCGGAGGGGGCCCCTGGTTGCCTTTCTTT.

CDR3 sequence: CASSVVGVSANEKLFF. DNA of the CDR3: TGTGCCAGCAGCGTAGTCGGGGTCTCAGCTAATGAAAAACTGTTTTTT. The genes are TRBV9 and TRBJ1-4; no clear D gene. The CDR3 is made up of 16 amino acids. The V end was cut by 0 bases, the J end by 3 bases, with 12 bases between. The germline V gene encodes CDR1 SGDLS and CDR2 YYNGEE.

The CDR3 is CASSIEGGSMNTEAFF. CDR3 DNA: TGTGCCAGTAGTATAGAGGGCGGGTCTATGAACACTGAAGCTTTCTTT. The V gene is TRBV19, the J gene TRBJ1-1, with unresolved D. The CDR3 has 16 residues. Germline CDR1 reads LNHDA; CDR2 reads SQIVND (reference sequence). V was shortened by 0 bases and J by 0 bases, with 11 bases between the two germline ends.

The chain recombines TRBV10-3 with TRBJ2-7; 8 bases agree with TRBD2. V lost 7 bases, J lost 6 bases, and 8 bases stayed unmatched. The CDR3 sequence is 13 residues long. The germline CDR1 and CDR2 sequences are ENHRY and SYGVKD. DNA of the CDR3: TGTGCCATCAATCGTCGGGAGGGCCGCGAGCAGTACTTC. The encoded protein is CAINRREGREQYF.

The rearrangement joins TRBV30 to TRBJ2-1; TRBD2 agrees at 15 bases. CDR1 is GTSNPN, CDR2 SVGIG, per germline (reference sequence). V shed 5 bases, J shed 7 bases, and the junction held 15 bases outside the gene matches. The CDR3 sequence is 18 residues long. For the CDR3, the DNA is TGTGCCTGGGTCCCTGGGTACGTGGGACTAGCGGGGGGAAATGAGCAGTTCTTC. This sequence encodes CAWVPGYVGLAGGNEQFF.

This clone was seen more than once but under ten times. The chain recombines TRBV4-3 with TRBJ1-3; 7 bases match TRBD1. The germline CDR1 and CDR2 sequences are LGHNA and YSLEER. J was trimmed by 4 bases and V by 1 base; bases with no gene match: 4. There are 15 residues in the CDR3. CDR3 in amino acids: CASSQARTGGNTIYF. The CDR3 bases are TGCGCCAGCAGCCAAGCTAGGACAGGAGGAAACACCATATATTTT.

The chain is built from TRBV28 and TRBJ1-1; 7 bases match TRBD1. Unmatched junction bases numbered 5, after V lost 6 bases and J lost 7 bases. This CDR3 has 12 amino acids. Germline V gene sequence: CDR1 MDHEN, CDR2 SYDVKM. The DNA for the CDR3 is TGTGCCAGCAGGGCTTACAGGGGTGAAGCTTTCTTT. Its protein is CASRAYRGEAFF. Drawing the rest from reference TRBV28 and TRBJ1-1, the complete variable domain is DVKVTQSSRYLVKRTGEKVFLECVQDMDHENMFWYRQDPGLGLRLIYFSYDVKMKEKGDIPEGYSVSREKKERFSLILESASTNQTSMYLCASRAYRGEAFFGQGTRLTVV.

The chain recombines TRBV4-1 with TRBJ2-7, with D possibly TRBD1 on 6 matching bases. The CDR3 length is 17 residues. Trimming took off 0 bases at V and 2 bases at J, with 17 bases between the two ends. Germline loops: CDR1 MGHRA, CDR2 YSYEKL. Here the CDR3 reads CASSQDLSTGIAYEQYF. CDR3 coding DNA: TGCGCCAGCAGCCAAGATCTATCTACAGGGATAGCCTACGAGCAGTACTTC.

CDR3 DNA sequence: TGTGCCAGCAGCCCAACAGGGTACGAGCAGTACTTC. Its translation is CASSPTGYEQYF. This chain links TRBV7-9 with TRBJ2-7; D possibly corresponds to TRBD1 (6 bases). The CDR3 is 12 residues long. CDR1 is SEHNR, CDR2 FQNEAQ, per germline (reference sequence). Trimming stripped 5 bases from V and 4 bases from J, with 9 bases between.

The chain uses TRBV6-5 and TRBJ1-4; a possible D gene is TRBD1 (5 bases). CDR1 is MNHEY and CDR2 is SVGAGI in the germline V gene. Trimming removed 0 bases at V and 8 bases at J, with 16 bases between. This CDR3 region has 16 residues. In DNA form, the CDR3 reads TGTGCCAGCAGTTACTCTGGGGGAGGTAATTGGGAAAAACTGTTTTTT. As protein: CASSYSGGGNWEKLFF.

This clone was observed once. The genes are TRBV28 and TRBJ2-5; D uncertain. There are 11 residues in the CDR3. The V gene lost 6 bases and the J gene lost 5 bases, with 7 bases spanning the gap. Germline V gene lookup returns CDR1 MDHEN and CDR2 SYDVKM. The CDR3: CASSSLETQYF. For the CDR3, the DNA is TGTGCCAGCAGCTCCCTGGAGACCCAGTACTTC.

J is TRBJ2-7 and V is TRBV30; perhaps TRBD1 as D (5 bases). V gave up 0 bases and J gave up 8 bases, with 8 bases separating them. The CDR3 has 11 amino acids. Germline values: CDR1 GTSNPN, CDR2 SVGIG (reference sequence). The CDR3 here is CAWSVQAQQYF. DNA of the CDR3: TGTGCCTGGAGTGTACAGGCCCAGCAGTACTTC.

The rearrangement uses TRBV7-2 and TRBJ2-1; D uncertain. The CDR3 length is 15 residues. Germline lookup yields CDR1 SGHTA and CDR2 FQGNSA. Trimming pared 1 base from V and 5 bases from J, leaving 12 bases between. Here the CDR3 reads CASSLGGMLNNEQFF. The CDR3 nucleotides are TGTGCCAGCAGCTTAGGCGGTATGTTAAACAATGAGCAGTTCTTC.

J is TRBJ2-1 and V is TRBV13; 8 bases are a match to TRBD2. V shed 7 bases, J shed 9 bases, and the junction held 11 bases outside the gene matches. Per the germline V gene, CDR1 is PRHDT and CDR2 is FYEKMQ (reference sequence). The CDR3 extends over 14 amino acids. CDR3 sequence: CASTGSGRSTEQFF. The CDR3 DNA follows: TGTGCCAGCACGGGGAGCGGGAGATCAACTGAGCAGTTCTTC. Based on the CDR3 plus reference TRBV13 and TRBJ2-1, the full variable domain is AAGVIQSPRHLIKEKRETATLKCYPIPRHDTVYWYQQGPGQDPQFLISFYEKMQSDKGSIPDRFSAQQFSDYHSELNMSSLELGDSALYFCASTGSGRSTEQFFGPGTRLTVL.

The chain couples TRBV29-1 to TRBJ1-2; D unresolved. Trimming took off 3 bases at V and 4 bases at J, with 9 bases between the two ends. Germline V CDR1 and CDR2: SQVTM, ANQGSEA. The CDR3 runs 12 residues. CDR3 sequence (DNA): TGCAGCGTTGACCCCGGAGCCTATGGCTACACCTTC. It encodes CSVDPGAYGYTF.

The genes are TRBV5-6 and TRBJ2-3; TRBD1 might be the D (6 bases). V was pared by 2 bases and J by 3 bases, with 7 bases between. CDR1 is SGHDT and CDR2 is YYEEEE in the germline V gene. The CDR3 totals 13 residues. CDR3 bases: TGTGCCAGCAGCTTTCAGGGGACAGATACGCAGTATTTT. Protein sequence: CASSFQGTDTQYF.

This chain uses TRBV27 with TRBJ2-7; no firm D call. Germline V gene lookup returns CDR1 MNHEY and CDR2 SMNVEV (reference sequence). V was pared by 8 bases and J by 5 bases, with 22 bases between. The CDR3 length is 15 residues. This CDR3 reads CASRTVETRTNEQYF. CDR3 DNA sequence: TGTGCCAGCCGAACTGTTGAGACCCGAACTAACGAGCAGTACTTC.

This clone was seen repeatedly, ten times or more. This chain links TRBV4-3 with TRBJ2-1, with a weak D call TRBD2 (6 bases). V was clipped by 4 bases and J by 6 bases, with 16 bases between them. Looked up from germline, CDR1 is LGHNA and CDR2 is YSLEER. The CDR3 loop spans 15 amino acids. The CDR3 region has the DNA TGCGCCAGCAGCCGCCTATGGGGGGACGGCAATGAGCAGTTCTTC. The encoded protein is CASSRLWGDGNEQFF.

The V and J genes are TRBV19 and TRBJ2-2; D is undetermined. The CDR3 length is 14 residues. Germline assignment: CDR1 LNHDA and CDR2 SQIVND (reference sequence). Trimming removed 7 bases at V and 1 base at J, with 10 bases between. Written as DNA, the CDR3 is TGTGCCAGTACCACTCGACAGAACACCGGGGAGCTGTTTTTT. It codes for CASTTRQNTGELFF.

The J gene is TRBJ1-2, the V gene TRBV9; D is ambiguous. The CDR3 consists of 14 residues. The germline CDR1 and CDR2 sequences are SGDLS and YYNGEE. Trimming pared 4 bases from V and 5 bases from J, leaving 15 bases between. The CDR3 loop is CASSPSAVRYGYTF. CDR3 sequence (DNA): TGTGCCAGCAGCCCATCGGCGGTTAGGTATGGCTACACCTTC.

This clone was detected once. The rearrangement joins TRBV9 to TRBJ1-1; D not certain. The V gene lost 4 bases and the J gene lost 2 bases, with 15 bases spanning the gap. The germline V gene encodes CDR1 SGDLS and CDR2 YYNGEE. There are 15 residues in the CDR3. CDR3 in DNA: TGTGCCAGCAGCCCCTCTGCGACACGAAACACTGAAGCTTTCTTT. As protein: CASSPSATRNTEAFF.

Only a few counts were recorded for this clone. The CDR3 loop is CASIGRVVFNEQFF. CDR3 nucleotides: TGTGCCAGCATCGGCAGGGTAGTTTTCAATGAGCAGTTCTTC. The chain carries TRBV28 and TRBJ2-1; D may be TRBD1 (5 bases). The germline V gene has CDR1 MDHEN and CDR2 SYDVKM. The V end lost 7 bases, the J end lost 6 bases, and 16 bases lay between the germline ends. CDR3 length: 14 amino acids.